A selection of T cell receptor beta chains follows, all from one sample in a study of blood T cell repertoires in COVID-19. The table came from immunoSEQ multiplex PCR; TCRdb's copy has only in-frame clones and leaves some out. Of some 350,000 clones listed, around 89% were seen once; the top ten hold around 6.3%. Material: peripheral blood. These receptors all stem from a man younger than 35 with active or convalescent COVID-19. The CDR3 runs from the conserved cysteine through the conserved F or W. D genes are given only for firm matches. Expanded clones get a size class; other rows say once, few or many, or leave the size out.

J gene | V gene | clone size | D gene | CDR3 protein | CDR3 DNA
TRBJ2-1 | TRBV13 | . | TRBD2 | CASTPGGPLNEQFF | TGTGCCAGCACCCCGGGGGGGCCGCTAAATGAGCAGTTCTTC
TRBJ1-2 | TRBV28 | . | . | CASSRKGIDGYTF | TGTGCCAGCAGTAGAAAGGGGATCGATGGCTACACCTTC
TRBJ1-2 | TRBV19 | . | . | CASSPSGFNYGYTF | TGTGCCAGTAGTCCCAGCGGGTTTAACTATGGCTACACCTTC
TRBJ2-1 | TRBV24-1 | . | TRBD2 | CATSDLESGRGYNEQFF | TGTGCCACCAGTGATTTAGAAAGCGGGAGGGGATACAATGAGCAGTTCTTC
TRBJ1-2 | TRBV6-2/TRBV6-3 | . | . | CASSQRYGYTF | TGTGCCAGCAGTCAACGGTATGGCTACACCTTC
TRBJ2-7 | TRBV7-9 | . | TRBD2 | CASSLGLAGVFSYEQYF | TGTGCCAGCAGCTTAGGACTAGCGGGGGTATTTTCCTACGAGCAGTACTTC
TRBJ1-6 | TRBV20-1 | . | . | CSAETDSPLHF | TGCAGTGCTGAAACAGATTCACCCCTCCACTTT
TRBJ1-5 | TRBV28 | . | TRBD1 | CASRSRGQGARQSFQPQHF | TGTGCCAGCAGGAGCAGAGGACAGGGGGCGCGTCAGTCGTTTCAGCCCCAGCATTTT
TRBJ2-7 | TRBV27 | . | TRBD1 | CASSTGGNVHEQYF | TGTGCCAGCAGTACAGGGGGGAACGTGCACGAGCAGTACTTC
TRBJ1-1 | TRBV12-3/TRBV12-4 | . | TRBD1 | CASSFRGQAEAFF | TGTGCCAGCAGTTTTAGGGGGCAAGCTGAAGCTTTCTTT
TRBJ1-1 | TRBV27 | . | TRBD1 | CASSFRGPGTEAFF | TGTGCCAGCAGTTTTAGGGGGCCGGGCACTGAAGCTTTCTTT
TRBJ2-7 | TRBV6-6 | . | TRBD2 | CASSPWTSDSYEQYF | TGTGCCAGCAGTCCATGGACTAGCGACTCCTACGAGCAGTACTTC
TRBJ1-1 | TRBV7-2 | . | TRBD1 | CASSSQGQANTEAFF | TGTGCCAGCAGCTCCCAGGGACAGGCGAACACTGAAGCTTTCTTT
TRBJ1-2 | TRBV18 | . | . | CASSEGLRASQHLVGYTF | TGTGCCAGCTCAGAAGGATTGAGGGCCTCCCAGCATCTCGTAGGCTACACCTTC
TRBJ2-1 | TRBV10-1 | . | . | CASSESQVSTESYNEQFF | TGCGCCAGCAGTGAGTCCCAGGTCTCTACGGAATCCTACAATGAGCAGTTCTTC
TRBJ1-2 | TRBV5-4 | . | . | CASTNTGGLPYGYTF | TGTGCCAGCACTAATACCGGGGGACTGCCCTATGGCTACACCTTC
TRBJ1-1 | TRBV10-3 | many | . | CATLGGTEAFF | TGTGCCACCCTAGGGGGCACTGAAGCTTTCTTT